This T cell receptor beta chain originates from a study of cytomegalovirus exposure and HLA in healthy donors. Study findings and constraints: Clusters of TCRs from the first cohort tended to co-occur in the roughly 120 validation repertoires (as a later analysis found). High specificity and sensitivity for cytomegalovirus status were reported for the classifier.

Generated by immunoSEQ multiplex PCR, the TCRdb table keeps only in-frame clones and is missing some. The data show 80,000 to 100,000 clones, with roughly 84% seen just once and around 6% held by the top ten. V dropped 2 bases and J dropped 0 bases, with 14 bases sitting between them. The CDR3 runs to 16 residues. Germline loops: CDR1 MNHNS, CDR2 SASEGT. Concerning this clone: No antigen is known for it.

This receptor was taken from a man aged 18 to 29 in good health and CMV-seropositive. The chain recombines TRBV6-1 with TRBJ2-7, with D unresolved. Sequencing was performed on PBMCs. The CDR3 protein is CASSEREGRSSYEQYF. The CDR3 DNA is TGTGCCAGCAGTGAACGAGAAGGCCGGAGCTCCTACGAGCAGTACTTC.